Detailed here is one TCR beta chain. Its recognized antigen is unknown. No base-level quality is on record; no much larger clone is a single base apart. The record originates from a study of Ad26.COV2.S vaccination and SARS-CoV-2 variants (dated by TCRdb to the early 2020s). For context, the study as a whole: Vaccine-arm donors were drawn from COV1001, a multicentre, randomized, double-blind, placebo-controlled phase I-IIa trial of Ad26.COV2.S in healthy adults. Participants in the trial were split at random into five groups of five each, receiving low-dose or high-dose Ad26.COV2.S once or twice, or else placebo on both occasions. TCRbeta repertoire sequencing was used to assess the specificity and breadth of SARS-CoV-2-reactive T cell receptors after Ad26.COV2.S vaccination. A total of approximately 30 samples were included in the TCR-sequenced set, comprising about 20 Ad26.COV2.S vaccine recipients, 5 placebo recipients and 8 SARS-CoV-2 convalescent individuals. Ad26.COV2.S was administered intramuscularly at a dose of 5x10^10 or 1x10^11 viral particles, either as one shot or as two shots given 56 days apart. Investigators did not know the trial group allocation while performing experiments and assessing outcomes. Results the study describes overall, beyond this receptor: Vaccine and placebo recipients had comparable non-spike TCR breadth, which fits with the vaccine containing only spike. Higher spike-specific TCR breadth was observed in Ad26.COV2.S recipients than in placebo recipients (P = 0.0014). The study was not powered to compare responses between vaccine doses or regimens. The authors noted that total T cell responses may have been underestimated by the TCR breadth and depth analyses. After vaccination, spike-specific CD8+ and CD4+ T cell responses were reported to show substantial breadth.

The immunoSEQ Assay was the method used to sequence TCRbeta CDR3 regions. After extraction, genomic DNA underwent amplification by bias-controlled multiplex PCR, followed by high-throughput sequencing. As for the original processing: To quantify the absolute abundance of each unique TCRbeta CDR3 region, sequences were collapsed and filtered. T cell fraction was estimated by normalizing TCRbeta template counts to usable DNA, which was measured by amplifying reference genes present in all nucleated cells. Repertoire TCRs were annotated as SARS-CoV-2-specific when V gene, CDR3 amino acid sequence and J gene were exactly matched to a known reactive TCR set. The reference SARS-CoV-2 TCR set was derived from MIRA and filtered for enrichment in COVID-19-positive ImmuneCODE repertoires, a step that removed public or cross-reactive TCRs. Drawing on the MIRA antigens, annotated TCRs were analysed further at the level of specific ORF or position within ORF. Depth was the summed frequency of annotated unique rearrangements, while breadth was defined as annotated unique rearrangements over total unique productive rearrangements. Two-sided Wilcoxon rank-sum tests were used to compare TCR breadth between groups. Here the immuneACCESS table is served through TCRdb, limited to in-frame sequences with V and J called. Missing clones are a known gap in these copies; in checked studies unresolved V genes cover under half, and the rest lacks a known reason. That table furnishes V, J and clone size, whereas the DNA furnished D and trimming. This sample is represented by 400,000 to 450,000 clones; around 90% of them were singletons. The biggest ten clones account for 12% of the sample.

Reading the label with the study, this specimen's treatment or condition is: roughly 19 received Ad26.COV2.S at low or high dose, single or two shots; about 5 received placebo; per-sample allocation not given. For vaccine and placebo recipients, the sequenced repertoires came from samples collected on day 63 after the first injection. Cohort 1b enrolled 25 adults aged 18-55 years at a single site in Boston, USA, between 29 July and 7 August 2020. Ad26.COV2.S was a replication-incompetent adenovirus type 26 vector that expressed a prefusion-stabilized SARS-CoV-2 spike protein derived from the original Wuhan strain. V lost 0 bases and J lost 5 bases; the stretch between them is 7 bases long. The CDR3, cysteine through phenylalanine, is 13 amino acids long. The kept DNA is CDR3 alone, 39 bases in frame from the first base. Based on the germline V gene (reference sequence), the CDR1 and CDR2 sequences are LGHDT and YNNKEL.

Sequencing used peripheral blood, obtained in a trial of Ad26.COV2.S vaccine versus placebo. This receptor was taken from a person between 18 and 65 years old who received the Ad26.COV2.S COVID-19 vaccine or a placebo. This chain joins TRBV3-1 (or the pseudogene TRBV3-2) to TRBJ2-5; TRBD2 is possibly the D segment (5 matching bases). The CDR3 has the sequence CASSQDSGETQYF. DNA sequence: TGTGCCAGCAGCCAAGATTCGGGGGAGACCCAGTACTTC.